This T cell receptor beta chain was documented in a study of cytomegalovirus exposure and HLA in healthy donors. Overall study results and limits: Three of the chains that were CMV-associated were confirmed in vitro to be specific for CMV antigens.

The length of the CDR3 is 15 residues. With V trimmed by 4 bases and J by 6 bases, 6 bases remained unmatched. Germline-derived CDR1 and CDR2 are ENHRY and SYGVKD. Only in-frame clones appear in the TCRdb table, and some are missing; sequencing was by immunoSEQ multiplex PCR. The repertoire holds about 98,000 clones, with roughly 85% as singletons. As regards this clone: Its antigen is still unknown.

This sequence originates from a woman under 40 in good health and CMV-seronegative. J is TRBJ2-1 and V is TRBV10-3; 10 nucleotides align to TRBD2. The material sequenced was PBMCs. CDR3 amino acids: CAISVPSGGGNEQFF. In nucleotides, the CDR3 is TGTGCCATCAGTGTTCCCAGCGGGGGGGGCAATGAGCAGTTCTTC.